A single sample gave rise to the 29 T cell receptor beta chains below, sequenced in a study of early T cells in non-severe SARS-CoV-2 infection. TCRdb redid the calling of the 5' RACE reads with MiXCR, one entry per CDR3 protein. The table lists some 32,000 distinct CDR3 sequences, 6.6% of them singletons. Sequencing used whole blood. These TCRs come from an adult who was a healthcare worker with PCR-confirmed SARS-CoV-2 infection or an uninfected control (not recorded which).

This clonotype was seen at least ten times. This rearrangement joins TRBV29-1 to TRBJ1-1; D is unclear. V was trimmed by 1 base and J by 10 bases, leaving 7 bases between them. The CDR3 contains 10 residues. Germline assignment: CDR1 SQVTM and CDR2 ANQGSEA. CDR3 in DNA: TGCAGCGTTGAAGCCCCGGGAGCTTTCTTT. Amino acid sequence: CSVEAPGAFF. Complete variable domain (other parts from reference TRBV29-1 and TRBJ1-1): SAVISQKPSRDICQRGTSLTIQCQVDSQVTMMFWYRQQPGQSLTLIATANQGSEATYESGFVIDKFPISRPNLTFSTLTVSNMSPEDSSIYLCSVEAPGAFFGQGTRLTVV.

The sample holds many counts of this clonotype. The J gene is TRBJ1-1, the V gene TRBV24-1; D might be TRBD1 (5 bases). Germline CDR1 reads KGHDR; CDR2 reads SFDVKD. The V end lost 5 bases, the J end lost 0 bases, and 12 bases lay between the germline ends. This CDR3 has 15 residues. The CDR3 sequence is CATSAGGSMNTEAFF. In DNA form, the CDR3 reads TGTGCCACCAGTGCGGGGGGGTCCATGAACACTGAAGCTTTCTTT.

This clonotype was detected only a few times. The chain joins TRBV7-9 to TRBJ2-3; D possibly corresponds to TRBD2 (5 bases). This CDR3 contains 11 residues. Trimming removed 2 bases from V and 10 bases from J, with 7 bases in between. Looked up from germline, CDR1 is SEHNR and CDR2 is FQNEAQ (reference sequence). The CDR3 is CASSLIGAQYF. The CDR3 DNA reads as TGTGCCAGCAGCTTAATCGGGGCGCAGTATTTT.

The CDR3 nucleotides are TGTGCCAGCAGCTACGGGACAGTGGACTACGAGCAGTACTTC. Translating it yields CASSYGTVDYEQYF. The genes are TRBV5-5 and TRBJ2-7; 7 nucleotides match TRBD1. Germline V CDR1 and CDR2: SGHKS, YYEKEE (reference sequence). Germline trimming cut 3 bases from V and 3 bases from J; bases unmatched to any gene: 6. The CDR3 totals 14 residues.

This clonotype was observed at least ten times. The junction and the germline gene differ at one end; a read error may be behind it. This rearrangement joins TRBV7-7 to TRBJ2-1; TRBD2 matches at 9 bases. The CDR3 is 15 amino acids. Germline CDR1 reads SSHAT; CDR2 reads FNYEAQ (reference sequence). CDR3 nucleotide sequence: TGTGCTAGCAGCCCGACTAGCGGCTCCTACAATGAGCAGTTCTTC. The encoded protein is CASSPTSGSYNEQFF.

This clonotype was counted only a few times. V is TRBV12-5 and J is TRBJ1-3; weak D call: TRBD1 (6 bases). The CDR3 contains 17 residues. Germline values: CDR1 LGHNT, CDR2 FRNRAP. The V gene lost 6 bases and the J gene lost 2 bases, with 20 bases spanning the gap. Here the CDR3 reads CASGQATGYNPGNTIYF. CDR3 bases: TGTGCTAGTGGGCAAGCTACAGGGTATAACCCTGGAAACACCATATATTTT.

This clonotype was seen ten or more times. This rearrangement joins TRBV20-1 to TRBJ2-3; unclear D gene. V dropped 6 bases and J dropped 0 bases, with 4 bases sitting between them. Per germline, CDR1 DFQATT and CDR2 SNEGSKA (reference sequence). The CDR3 covers 11 residues. This CDR3 is CSAGSTDTQYF. CDR3 DNA: TGCAGTGCGGGTAGCACAGATACGCAGTATTTT.

Of note for this clonotype: This may arise from a read error, as a much more abundant clone is one base away. A read error is likely, as this CDR3 ends without the conserved phenylalanine or tryptophan. The V and J genes are TRBV5-4 and TRBJ1-6; D call uncertain. Germline values: CDR1 SGHNT, CDR2 YYREEE (reference sequence). V gave up 0 bases and J gave up 4 bases, with 8 bases separating them. This CDR3 is 15 amino acids long. The CDR3 sequence: CASSLGRNYNSPLHS. CDR3 DNA: TGTGCCAGCAGCTTGGGACGTAATTATAATTCACCCCTCCACTCT.

Ten or more counts support this clonotype. This sequence joins TRBV19 and TRBJ2-1; TRBD2 aligns across 9 bases. The CDR3 sequence is 15 residues long. The J segment lost 6 bases and the V segment lost 5 bases, leaving 8 bases of the junction unmatched. The germline CDR1 and CDR2 sequences are LNHDA and SQIVND (reference sequence). Here the CDR3 reads CASSRAGGPPNEQFF. The CDR3 DNA is TGTGCCAGTAGTCGTGCGGGAGGGCCCCCCAATGAGCAGTTCTTC.

This clonotype has ten or more counts. One junction end disagrees with the germline gene, perhaps due to a read error. J is TRBJ2-5 and V is TRBV7-7; D gene unclear. This CDR3 is built from 13 residues. Germline V gene data show CDR1 as SSHAT and CDR2 as FNYEAQ (reference sequence). The CDR3 here is CASSLRHMETQYF. The CDR3 nucleotides read TGTGCTAGCAGCTTAAGGCATATGGAGACCCAGTACTTC.

CDR3 amino acids: CASSLGGIRTEAFF. The CDR3 DNA is TGTGCCAGCAGCTTAGGGGGGATACGGACTGAAGCTTTCTTT. This chain joins TRBV13 and TRBJ1-1; the D is unclear. The CDR3 covers 14 residues. Trimming shortened V by 0 bases and J by 5 bases, and 10 bases separated the two germline ends. Germline loops: CDR1 PRHDT, CDR2 FYEKMQ (reference sequence).

This clonotype was seen repeatedly, ten times or more. The rearrangement uses TRBV24-1 and TRBJ2-1; D might be TRBD2 (6 bases). Trimming removed 9 bases at V and 5 bases at J, with 10 bases between. The germline V gene encodes CDR1 KGHDR and CDR2 SFDVKD. This CDR3 has 12 residues. CDR3 DNA sequence: TGTGCCACCGGGGACTGGAACAATGAGCAGTTCTTC. Translated: CATGDWNNEQFF.

The table lists this clonotype with many counts. The rearrangement links TRBV7-9 to TRBJ2-2; D perhaps matches TRBD2 (6 bases). The CDR3 has 12 residues. The V end was cut by 11 bases, the J end by 5 bases, with 12 bases between. Per germline, CDR1 SEHNR and CDR2 FQNEAQ (reference sequence). CDR3 in amino acids: CAVAGGTGELFF. The CDR3 DNA is TGTGCCGTTGCCGGGGGAACCGGGGAGCTGTTTTTT.

This clonotype was observed at least ten times. This sequence joins TRBV19 and TRBJ2-3; 11 nucleotides line up with TRBD2. Trimming cost V 4 bases and J 6 bases; bases outside gene matches: 6. Germline V lookup: CDR1 LNHDA, CDR2 SQIVND (reference sequence). The CDR3 is made up of 15 amino acids. The CDR3 nucleotides are TGTGCCAGTAGTAACAGACTAGCGGGGTCGGATACGCAGTATTTT. It yields the protein CASSNRLAGSDTQYF.

Ten or more counts support this clonotype. The chain is built from TRBV28 and TRBJ2-5; 7 nucleotides match TRBD1. After removal of 5 bases from V and 5 bases from J, the junction contained 14 bases not matched to a gene. In germline, CDR1 is MDHEN, CDR2 SYDVKM. The CDR3 length is 16 residues. CDR3 amino acids: CASSLPAEGGGETQYF. DNA for the CDR3: TGTGCCAGCAGTCTCCCGGCTGAAGGGGGCGGGGAGACCCAGTACTTC.

This clonotype was counted between two and nine times. The chain carries TRBV19 and TRBJ2-5; 7 bases map to TRBD1. J was trimmed by 7 bases and V by 1 base; bases with no gene match: 9. The CDR3 is made up of 15 amino acids. Per the germline V gene, CDR1 is LNHDA and CDR2 is SQIVND (reference sequence). The CDR3, as DNA: TGTGCCAGTAGTATAGCCGGGACAGCCCTTCGGACCCAGTACTTC. It encodes CASSIAGTALRTQYF. Drawing the rest from reference TRBV19 and TRBJ2-5, the complete variable domain is DGGITQSPKYLFRKEGQNVTLSCEQNLNHDAMYWYRQDPGQGLRLIYYSQIVNDFQKGDIAEGYSVSREKKESFPLTVTSAQKNPTAFYLCASSIAGTALRTQYFGPGTRLLVL.

This clonotype was counted ten times or more. This chain uses TRBV12-3 or TRBV12-4 with TRBJ1-1; D possibly corresponds to TRBD1 (5 bases). The CDR3 has 13 residues. Deletions cut 8 bases from V and 3 bases from J, with 13 bases between. The CDR3 sequence is CASRRGVDTEAFF. CDR3 nucleotides: TGTGCCAGCCGACGGGGGGTGGACACTGAAGCTTTCTTT.

This clonotype was seen more than once but under ten times. The chain links TRBV5-1 to TRBJ2-2; the match to TRBD2 covers 11 bases. CDR3 length equals 16 residues. CDR1 is SGHRS and CDR2 is YFSETQ in the germline V gene. Trimming at V came to 3 bases and at J to 4 bases, leaving 5 bases not matched to a gene. The CDR3 here is CASSSLAGAPTGELFF. The CDR3 region has the DNA TGCGCCAGCAGCTCACTAGCGGGAGCCCCCACCGGGGAGCTGTTTTTT.

The J gene is TRBJ2-2, the V gene TRBV6-1; TRBD2 matches at 8 bases. After removal of 5 bases from V and 2 bases from J, the junction contained 10 bases not matched to a gene. Germline CDR1 is MNHNS and CDR2 is SASEGT. The CDR3 loop spans 17 amino acids. CDR3 in DNA: TGTGCCAGCAGTAGGACTAGCTATGCTGAAAACACCGGGGAGCTGTTTTTT. It encodes CASSRTSYAENTGELFF.

This clonotype was counted many times. This sequence joins TRBV28 and TRBJ2-5; D is perhaps TRBD1 (5 bases). The CDR3 length is 13 residues. V lost 1 base to trimming and J lost 3 bases, with 6 bases between them. Germline V gene lookup returns CDR1 MDHEN and CDR2 SYDVKM. The CDR3 nucleotides read TGTGCCAGCAGTTTATCGACAGAAGAGACCCAGTACTTC. This translates into CASSLSTEETQYF.

This clonotype came up many times. This rearrangement joins TRBV7-9 to TRBJ1-1; the D gene is possibly TRBD1 (5 bases). Trimming pared 3 bases from V and 5 bases from J, leaving 13 bases between. The CDR3 has 14 amino acids. Germline V CDR1 and CDR2: SEHNR, FQNEAQ (reference sequence). The CDR3 sequence: CASSFNRRDTEAFF. In DNA form, the CDR3 reads TGTGCCAGCAGCTTTAACAGGCGTGATACTGAAGCTTTCTTT.

This clonotype was seen many times. The rearrangement joins TRBV27 to TRBJ2-5, with no clear D. The CDR3 consists of 14 residues. The ends were cut back, 5 bases at V and 5 bases at J, with 15 bases in the middle. Germline V lookup: CDR1 MNHEY, CDR2 SMNVEV (reference sequence). The CDR3 spells CASSMKGLGETQYF. The CDR3, as DNA: TGTGCCAGCAGTATGAAAGGGCTCGGGGAGACCCAGTACTTC.

This clonotype appeared many times. The genes are TRBV7-3 and TRBJ2-2, with 7 bases fitting TRBD2. J gave up 0 bases and V 1 base, and 11 bases lay outside the gene matches. In germline, CDR1 is SGHTA, CDR2 FQGTGA. The CDR3 is 19 residues long. DNA for the CDR3: TGTGCCAGCAGCTTAAGTGTGTTGCCCGGGGGGACGAACACCGGGGAGCTGTTTTTT. Its protein is CASSLSVLPGGTNTGELFF.

V and J are TRBV5-1 and TRBJ2-5; TRBD2 matches 11 bases. The CDR3 spans 16 residues. From germline, CDR1 is SGHRS and CDR2 YFSETQ. V lost 3 bases to trimming and J lost 5 bases; unmatched junction nucleotides: 9. The CDR3: CASSSRASGGTETQYF. The CDR3 DNA reads TGCGCCAGCAGCTCAAGGGCTAGCGGGGGGACGGAGACCCAGTACTTC.

The sample holds a few counts of this clonotype. The chain links TRBV11-2 to TRBJ2-5; D is ambiguous. V was trimmed by 5 bases and J by 4 bases, leaving 17 bases between them. The germline V gene has CDR1 SGHAT and CDR2 FQNNGV. The CDR3 sequence is 15 residues long. The CDR3 loop is CASSPGLDPRETQYF. CDR3 nucleotides: TGTGCCAGCAGCCCGGGCCTCGACCCCAGAGAGACCCAGTACTTC.

This clonotype was detected many times. The chain joins TRBV6-6 to TRBJ2-3; tentatively, D is TRBD2 (6 bases). The CDR3 consists of 13 residues. With 5 bases removed from V and 7 bases from J, the gap between germline ends came to 13 bases. Germline CDR1 and CDR2: MNHNY and SVGAGI (reference sequence). This CDR3 reads CASSPGGGNTQYF. The CDR3 DNA is TGTGCCAGCAGTCCCGGTGGAGGGAATACGCAGTATTTT.

This clonotype was detected a few times. This chain connects TRBV2 to TRBJ1-2; D uncertain. This CDR3 is built from 12 residues. The V and J ends lost 6 bases and 3 bases respectively, with 8 bases between them. CDR1 and CDR2 from the germline V gene are SNHLY and FYNNEI. CDR3 sequence: CASRADDYGYTF. The CDR3, as DNA: TGTGCCAGCAGGGCGGACGACTATGGCTACACCTTC.

This clonotype appeared many times. The rearrangement uses TRBV5-4 and TRBJ2-3; 7 bases map to TRBD2. In germline, CDR1 is SGHNT, CDR2 YYREEE (reference sequence). J was trimmed by 5 bases and V by 1 base; bases with no gene match: 7. This CDR3 spans 15 amino acids. CDR3 sequence reads: CASSLIGRVGDTQYF. CDR3 in DNA: TGTGCCAGCAGCTTGATAGGGAGGGTAGGAGATACGCAGTATTTT.

This clonotype was detected a few times. The rearrangement uses TRBV7-9 and TRBJ2-5, with TRBD1 identical over 8 bases. V gave up 5 bases and J gave up 0 bases; unmatched junction bases: 8. Germline V CDR1 and CDR2: SEHNR, FQNEAQ (reference sequence). The CDR3 contains 16 residues. The CDR3 loop reads CASSPGTGAYQETQYF. The DNA of the CDR3 is TGTGCCAGCAGCCCTGGGACAGGAGCGTACCAAGAGACCCAGTACTTC.